A single sample gave rise to the 22 T cell receptor beta chains below, sequenced in a study of T cells in Graves' hyperthyroidism and ophthalmopathy. It was RNA transcripts that yielded the amplified TCR beta CDR3 regions. Primed by the HTBI set, a first-round RT-PCR was run on the TCR CDR3. TCRdb re-called the multiplex PCR reads through MiXCR, storing one row per CDR3 protein. The sample includes hundreds of thousands of distinct CDR3 sequences, about 19% of them seen just once. Input material: blood. These receptors were taken from a woman aged 45 to 65 with Graves' hyperthyroidism that later progressed to Graves' ophthalmopathy.

The chain couples TRBV12-3 or TRBV12-4 to TRBJ1-1, with a tentative D call TRBD1 (6 bases). Trimming removed 5 bases from V and 6 bases from J, with 13 bases in between. This CDR3 has 13 residues. The CDR3 protein is CASSAGQRAEAFF. The CDR3 region has the DNA TGTGCCAGCAGTGCCGGACAGAGGGCTGAAGCTTTCTTT.

This clonotype appeared a few times. The genes are TRBV9 and TRBJ2-5, with D possibly matching TRBD2 (6 bases). V was trimmed by 0 bases and J by 4 bases, leaving 10 bases between them. From germline, CDR1 is SGDLS and CDR2 YYNGEE. The CDR3 covers 14 residues. The CDR3 coding sequence is TGTGCCAGCAGCGTAGTTGGAGGGTCAGAGACCCAGTACTTC. It yields the protein CASSVVGGSETQYF.

This clonotype was seen ten or more times. This chain uses TRBV12-3 or TRBV12-4 with TRBJ1-1, with D maybe TRBD1 (5 bases). This CDR3 spans 14 amino acids. Trimming cost V 3 bases and J 5 bases, with 13 bases left between them. The CDR3 nucleotides are TGTGCCAGCAGTTTGAATGGGGGGAATACTGAAGCTTTCTTT. The encoded protein is CASSLNGGNTEAFF.

This clonotype was picked up a small number of times. The chain joins TRBV30 to TRBJ2-7; D may match TRBD1 or TRBD2 (5 bases each). The V end was cut by 0 bases, the J end by 6 bases, with 9 bases between. Germline CDR1 is GTSNPN and CDR2 is SVGIG (reference sequence). CDR3 length equals 12 residues. The chain's CDR3 is CAWSVRGPEQYF. CDR3 DNA sequence: TGTGCCTGGAGTGTCCGGGGCCCCGAGCAGTACTTC.

This clonotype was detected only a few times. The chain recombines TRBV5-8 with TRBJ2-1, with 7 bases lining up with TRBD2. Germline V lookup: CDR1 SGHTS, CDR2 YDEGEE. V shed 6 bases, J shed 1 base, and the junction held 7 bases outside the gene matches. The CDR3 totals 15 residues. CDR3 amino acids: CASNSRDYSYNEQFF. The CDR3 bases are TGTGCCAGCAACTCCCGGGACTATTCCTACAATGAGCAGTTCTTC.

This clonotype was seen only a few times. This chain connects TRBV10-2 to TRBJ1-5; D not resolved. CDR3 size: 16 residues. Trimming shortened V by 2 bases and J by 0 bases, and 11 bases separated the two germline ends. Germline V gene sequence: CDR1 WSHSY, CDR2 SAAADI. CDR3 loop: CASSEPVGYSNQPQHF. The CDR3 DNA reads as TGCGCCAGCAGTGAGCCAGTGGGCTATAGCAATCAGCCCCAGCATTTT.

The chain employs TRBV6-5 and TRBJ1-1; TRBD1 might be the D (6 bases). Between the trimmed V and J ends, which lost 2 bases and 3 bases, there was a span of 13 bases. The CDR3 sequence is 15 residues long. CDR1 and CDR2 (germline): MNHEY, SVGAGI. The CDR3 bases are TGTGCCAGCAGTTACGGGAATAAGGGGGACACTGAAGCTTTCTTT. It specifies CASSYGNKGDTEAFF.

The chain couples TRBV9 to TRBJ2-3; 13 bases match TRBD2. CDR1 and CDR2 (germline): SGDLS, YYNGEE. This CDR3 region has 16 residues. The trim removed 3 bases at V and 2 bases at J, leaving 3 bases unmatched. The CDR3 DNA reads as TGTGCCAGCAGCGGGACTAGCGGGGGTAACACAGATACGCAGTATTTT. Translation gives CASSGTSGGNTDTQYF.

This clonotype was detected ten times or more. CDR3 region: CATSSRQAHEQYF. The CDR3 region has the DNA TGTGCCACCAGCTCCCGACAGGCCCACGAGCAGTACTTC. The gene calls are TRBV15 and TRBJ2-7; weak D call: TRBD1 (6 bases). V gave up 5 bases and J gave up 5 bases, with 13 bases separating them. CDR1 and CDR2 from the germline V gene are LNHNV and YYDKDF (reference sequence). The CDR3 is made up of 13 amino acids.

V usage is TRBV27 and J usage is TRBJ2-7, with 9 nucleotides matching TRBD1. The J segment lost 2 bases and the V segment lost 0 bases, leaving 5 bases of the junction unmatched. The CDR3 extends over 16 amino acids. Germline V gives CDR1 MNHEY, CDR2 SMNVEV (reference sequence). This chain's CDR3 is CASSLSLGQGAYEQYF. The CDR3 nucleotides are TGTGCCAGCAGTTTATCTTTGGGACAGGGAGCCTACGAGCAGTACTTC.

The chain links TRBV6-2 or TRBV6-3 to TRBJ1-2; D unclear. Trimming took off 7 bases at V and 4 bases at J, with 13 bases between the two ends. Germline-derived CDR1 and CDR2 are MNHEY and SVGEGT. CDR3 length: 13 residues. The CDR3 sequence is CASKQSGIYGYTF. As DNA, the CDR3 is TGTGCCAGCAAACAATCGGGGATCTATGGCTACACCTTC.

The J gene is TRBJ1-1, the V gene TRBV6-1; 7 bases are shared with TRBD1. Looked up from germline, CDR1 is MNHNS and CDR2 is SASEGT. V dropped 7 bases and J dropped 3; count of bases not matched to a gene: 14. The CDR3 spans 16 residues. CDR3 DNA: TGTGCCAGCATCATCTTTACAGGGGCCGGGGACACTGAAGCTTTCTTT. Translated: CASIIFTGAGDTEAFF.

This clonotype was seen many times. The J gene is TRBJ2-5, the V gene TRBV20-1, with D possibly being TRBD1 or TRBD2 (5 bases each). Germline V gene data show CDR1 as DFQATT and CDR2 as SNEGSKA (reference sequence). V lost 5 bases and J lost 0, with 16 bases in between. The CDR3 loop spans 15 amino acids. The CDR3 is CSAFRPGRNQETQYF. Written as DNA, the CDR3 is TGCAGTGCTTTTCGTCCAGGGAGAAACCAAGAGACCCAGTACTTC.

The chain combines TRBV20-1 with TRBJ2-2, with unresolved D. This CDR3 contains 12 residues. The germline V gene has CDR1 DFQATT and CDR2 SNEGSKA (reference sequence). The V and J ends lost 5 bases and 5 bases respectively, with 9 bases between them. The CDR3 DNA sequence: TGCAGTGCTCCCAGACGGACCGGGGAGCTGTTTTTT. Amino acids: CSAPRRTGELFF.

The sample holds many counts of this clonotype. V gene TRBV11-3 combines with J gene TRBJ1-1; D is perhaps TRBD1 (5 bases). The ends were cut back, 4 bases at V and 4 bases at J, with 16 bases in the middle. There are 15 residues in the CDR3. The V gene's germline CDR1 is SGHNT and CDR2 YENEEA. The CDR3 loop is CASSSGRGGSTEAFF. The CDR3 coding sequence is TGTGCCAGCAGCTCAGGGAGGGGAGGGAGCACTGAAGCTTTCTTT.

This clonotype was counted ten times or more. V and J are TRBV27 and TRBJ2-3, with 12 bases lining up with TRBD2. Germline CDR1 is MNHEY and CDR2 is SMNVEV (reference sequence). J was trimmed by 5 bases and V by 5 bases; bases with no gene match: 5. This CDR3 contains 15 residues. CDR3 sequence reads: CASSPRTSGKDTQYF. The CDR3 DNA reads TGTGCCAGCAGTCCAAGGACTAGCGGGAAAGATACGCAGTATTTT.

This clonotype was recorded many times. This chain links TRBV3-1 with TRBJ1-6; D unresolved. Trimming removed 3 bases from V and 7 bases from J, with 10 bases in between. Per germline, CDR1 LGHDT and CDR2 YNNKEL (reference sequence). There are 14 residues in the CDR3. The chain's CDR3 is CASSQRVENSPLHF. In DNA, the CDR3 is TGTGCCAGCAGCCAGCGGGTTGAGAATTCACCCCTCCACTTT.

Notes on this clonotype: An end of the junction differs from the germline gene, which may be a read error. The rearrangement joins TRBV5-1 to TRBJ2-3, with 15 bases aligning to TRBD2. Per germline, CDR1 SGHRS and CDR2 YFSETQ. The CDR3 covers 18 residues. The CDR3 DNA reads as TGCGCCACCGCCAGGTGGACTAGCGGGGGGGAAAGCACGGATACGCAGTATTTT. This gives the protein CATARWTSGGESTDTQYF.

This sequence joins TRBV19 and TRBJ2-4, with a possible D match to TRBD2 (6 bases). This CDR3 spans 16 amino acids. Germline CDR1 and CDR2: LNHDA and SQIVND (reference sequence). Trimming pared 7 bases from V and 0 bases from J, leaving 16 bases between. As DNA, the CDR3 is TGTGCCAGTACTCCGGGACTTGGAGGAGCCAAAAACATTCAGTACTTC. Translation: CASTPGLGGAKNIQYF.

This clonotype was counted between two and nine times. This chain connects TRBV28 to TRBJ1-1, with no clear D. The CDR3 extends over 15 amino acids. Germline loops: CDR1 MDHEN, CDR2 SYDVKM. Trimming pared 6 bases from V and 2 bases from J, leaving 16 bases between. This chain's CDR3 is CASSPTNGRNTEAFF. For the CDR3, the DNA is TGTGCCAGCAGCCCGACCAATGGCAGAAACACTGAAGCTTTCTTT. The full variable domain, its missing parts supplied by reference TRBV28 and TRBJ1-1, is DVKVTQSSRYLVKRTGEKVFLECVQDMDHENMFWYRQDPGLGLRLIYFSYDVKMKEKGDIPEGYSVSREKKERFSLILESASTNQTSMYLCASSPTNGRNTEAFFGQGTRLTVV.

This clonotype was observed a few times. This rearrangement joins TRBV20-1 to TRBJ2-3; 8 nucleotides align to TRBD1. Germline-derived CDR1 and CDR2 are DFQATT and SNEGSKA (reference sequence). J gave up 1 base and V 3 bases, and 9 bases lay outside the gene matches. The CDR3 spans 16 residues. The CDR3 loop is CSASSHSTGGTDTQYF. For the CDR3, the DNA is TGCAGTGCTAGTTCCCATTCGACAGGGGGCACAGATACGCAGTATTTT.

This clonotype appeared a few times. This rearrangement joins TRBV18 to TRBJ1-5; D might be TRBD1 (5 bases). CDR3 length: 14 residues. V gave up 4 bases and J gave up 2 bases, with 9 bases separating them. Germline CDR1 KGHSH, CDR2 LQKENI. This chain's CDR3 is CASSQGSGNQPQHF. Here the CDR3 DNA reads TGTGCCAGCTCACAGGGGTCGGGCAATCAGCCCCAGCATTTT.